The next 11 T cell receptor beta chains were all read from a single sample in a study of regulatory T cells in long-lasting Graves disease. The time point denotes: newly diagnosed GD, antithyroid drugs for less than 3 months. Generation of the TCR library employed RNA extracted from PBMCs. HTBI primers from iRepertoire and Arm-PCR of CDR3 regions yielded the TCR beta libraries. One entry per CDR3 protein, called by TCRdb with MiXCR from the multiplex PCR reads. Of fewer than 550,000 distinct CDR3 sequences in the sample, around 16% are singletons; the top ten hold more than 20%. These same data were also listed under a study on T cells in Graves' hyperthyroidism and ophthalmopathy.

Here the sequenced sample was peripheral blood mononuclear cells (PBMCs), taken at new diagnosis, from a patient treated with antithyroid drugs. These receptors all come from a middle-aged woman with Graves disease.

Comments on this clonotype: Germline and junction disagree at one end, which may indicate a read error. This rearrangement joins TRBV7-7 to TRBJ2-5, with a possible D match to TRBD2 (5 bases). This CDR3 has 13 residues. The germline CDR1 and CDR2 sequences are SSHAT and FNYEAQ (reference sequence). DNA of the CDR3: TGTGCTAGCAGCTTAGCGACGCCTGAGACCCAGTACTTC. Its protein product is CASSLATPETQYF.

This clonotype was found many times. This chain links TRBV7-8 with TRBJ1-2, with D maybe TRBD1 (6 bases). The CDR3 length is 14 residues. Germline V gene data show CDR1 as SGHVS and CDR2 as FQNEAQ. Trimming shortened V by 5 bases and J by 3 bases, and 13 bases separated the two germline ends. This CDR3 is CASSPPGQHYGYTF. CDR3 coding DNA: TGTGCCAGCAGCCCTCCCGGACAGCACTATGGCTACACCTTC.

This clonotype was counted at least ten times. The CDR3 reads CSAQARGGNEQFF. CDR3 bases: TGCAGTGCTCAAGCGAGGGGGGGCAATGAGCAGTTCTTC. The chain couples TRBV20-1 to TRBJ2-1; D might be TRBD2 (7 bases). The germline V gene encodes CDR1 DFQATT and CDR2 SNEGSKA (reference sequence). This CDR3 is built from 13 residues. Trimming shortened V by 5 bases and J by 6 bases, and 14 bases separated the two germline ends.

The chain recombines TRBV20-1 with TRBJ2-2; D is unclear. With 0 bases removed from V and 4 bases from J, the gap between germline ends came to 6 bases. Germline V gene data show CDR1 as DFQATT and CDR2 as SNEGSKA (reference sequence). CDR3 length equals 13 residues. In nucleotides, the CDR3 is TGCAGTGCTAGAGAAGGCAGCACCGGGGAGCTGTTTTTT. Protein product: CSAREGSTGELFF.

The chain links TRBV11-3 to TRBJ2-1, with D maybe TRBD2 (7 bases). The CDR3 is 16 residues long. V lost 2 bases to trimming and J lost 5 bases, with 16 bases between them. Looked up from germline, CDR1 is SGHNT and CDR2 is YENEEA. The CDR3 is CASSLREGGVNNEQFF. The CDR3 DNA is TGTGCCAGCAGCTTAAGGGAGGGGGGGGTTAACAATGAGCAGTTCTTC.

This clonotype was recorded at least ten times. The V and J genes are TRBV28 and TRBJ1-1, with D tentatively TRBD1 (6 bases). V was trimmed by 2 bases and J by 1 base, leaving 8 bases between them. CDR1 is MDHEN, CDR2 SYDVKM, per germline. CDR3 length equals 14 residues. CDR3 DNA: TGTGCCAGCAGTTTAGGGACATGGAACACTGAAGCTTTCTTT. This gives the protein CASSLGTWNTEAFF.

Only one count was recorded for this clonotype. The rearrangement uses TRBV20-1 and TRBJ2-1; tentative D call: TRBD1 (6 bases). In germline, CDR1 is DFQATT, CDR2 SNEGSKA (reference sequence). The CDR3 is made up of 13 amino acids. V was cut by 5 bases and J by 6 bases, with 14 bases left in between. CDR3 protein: CSAEDSPFNEQFF. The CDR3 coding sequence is TGCAGTGCTGAGGACAGCCCCTTCAATGAGCAGTTCTTC.

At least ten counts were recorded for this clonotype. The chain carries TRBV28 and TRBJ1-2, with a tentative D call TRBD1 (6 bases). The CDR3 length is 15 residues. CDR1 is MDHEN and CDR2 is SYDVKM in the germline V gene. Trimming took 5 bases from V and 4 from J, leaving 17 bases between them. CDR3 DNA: TGTGCCAGCAGTCCAGGATGGACAGCGGTCTATGGCTACACCTTC. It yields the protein CASSPGWTAVYGYTF.

In DNA, the CDR3 is TGTGCCAGCAAGTCGGAACAGGGTTCGGCCGGGGAGCTGTTTTTT. Protein sequence: CASKSEQGSAGELFF. The chain links TRBV6-4 to TRBJ2-2; D might be TRBD1 (6 bases). Germline V gene sequence: CDR1 MRHNA, CDR2 SNTAGT. V lost 7 bases and J lost 6, with 18 bases in between. The CDR3 sequence is 15 residues long.

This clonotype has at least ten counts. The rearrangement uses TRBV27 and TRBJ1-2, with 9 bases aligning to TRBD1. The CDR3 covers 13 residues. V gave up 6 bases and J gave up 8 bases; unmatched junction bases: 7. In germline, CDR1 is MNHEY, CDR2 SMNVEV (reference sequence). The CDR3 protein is CASRDRGVEGYTF. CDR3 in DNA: TGTGCCAGCAGGGACAGGGGTGTGGAAGGCTACACCTTC.

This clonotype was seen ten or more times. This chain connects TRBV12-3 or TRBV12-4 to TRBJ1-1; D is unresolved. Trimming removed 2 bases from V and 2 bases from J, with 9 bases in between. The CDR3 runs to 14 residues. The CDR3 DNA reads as TGTGCCAGCAGTTTATCGTTATCCAACACTGAAGCTTTCTTT. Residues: CASSLSLSNTEAFF.